These 10 T cell receptor beta chains share one sample of origin, sequenced in a study of T cell changes during pregnancy in multiple sclerosis. Only in-frame clones appear in the TCRdb table, and some are missing; sequencing was by immunoSEQ multiplex PCR. In the table there are about 48,000 clones, about 90% of which are singletons. The source was CD4+ T cells from peripheral blood mononuclear cells, collected in the second trimester of pregnancy. The receptors stem from a female donor with multiple sclerosis, enrolled in a pregnancy study.

V and J are TRBV7-2 and TRBJ1-5; possible D gene TRBD1, 6 bases. Germline CDR1 SGHTA, CDR2 FQGNSA. V lost 3 bases, J lost 7 bases, and 19 bases lay in between. The CDR3 contains 16 residues. The CDR3 DNA is TGTGCCAGCAGCTTGGGGGCAGGGAGTAGGGGGCAGCCCCAGCATTTT. Translated, it gives CASSLGAGSRGQPQHF.

The chain couples TRBV6-6 to TRBJ1-5; D unclear. The CDR3 loop spans 12 amino acids. CDR1 and CDR2 from the germline V gene are MNHNY and SVGAGI (reference sequence). V dropped 0 bases and J dropped 9 bases, with 6 bases sitting between them. The CDR3 loop reads CASSYSNRPQHF. The CDR3 DNA sequence: TGTGCCAGCAGTTACTCGAACAGGCCCCAGCATTTT.

V usage is TRBV4-1 and J usage is TRBJ2-1, with 12 bases that match TRBD2. Trimming cost V 0 bases and J 12 bases; bases outside gene matches: 6. The CDR3 contains 15 residues. Germline CDR1 and CDR2: MGHRA and YSYEKL. The CDR3 spells CASSQDGLAGTGQFF. The CDR3 DNA follows: TGCGCCAGCAGCCAAGACGGACTAGCGGGAACTGGGCAGTTCTTC.

V usage is TRBV30 and J usage is TRBJ2-5; maybe TRBD1 (6 bases). Germline assignment: CDR1 GTSNPN and CDR2 SVGIG (reference sequence). The CDR3 loop spans 13 amino acids. The V end was cut by 4 bases, the J end by 4 bases, with 13 bases between. In DNA form, the CDR3 reads TGTGCCTGGAAGAGGGCGGACAGAGAGACCCAGTACTTC. Its protein product is CAWKRADRETQYF.

The CDR3 protein is CASSQGQGGGDTQYF. DNA for the CDR3: TGCGCCAGCAGCCAGGGACAGGGGGGAGGAGATACGCAGTATTTT. The chain combines TRBV5-1 with TRBJ2-3; 11 nucleotides agree with TRBD1. With V trimmed by 4 bases and J by 5 bases, 6 bases remained unmatched. Per the germline V gene, CDR1 is SGHRS and CDR2 is YFSETQ. CDR3 size: 15 residues.

V is TRBV9 and J is TRBJ2-1, with D unclear. V was cut by 0 bases and J by 6 bases, with 16 bases left in between. Germline V CDR1 and CDR2: SGDLS, YYNGEE. The CDR3 has 16 amino acids. CDR3 in amino acids: CASSVGGSSLANEQFF. As DNA, the CDR3 is TGTGCCAGCAGCGTAGGAGGTAGCTCCCTGGCCAATGAGCAGTTCTTC.

The genes are TRBV7-9 and TRBJ2-1, with 9 nucleotides matching TRBD1. The CDR3 sequence is 15 residues long. Germline values: CDR1 SEHNR, CDR2 FQNEAQ (reference sequence). Germline trimming cut 5 bases from V and 6 bases from J; bases unmatched to any gene: 8. CDR3 coding DNA: TGTGCCAGCAGCGCACCGGGACAGGGTGGCAATGAGCAGTTCTTC. Encoded protein: CASSAPGQGGNEQFF.

The V and J genes are TRBV28 and TRBJ1-1; possibly TRBD1 for D (6 bases). CDR1 and CDR2 (germline): MDHEN, SYDVKM. V was shortened by 6 bases and J by 2 bases, with 16 bases between the two germline ends. The CDR3 is 15 amino acids. CDR3 amino acids: CASSLGQSTNTEAFF. CDR3 nucleotide sequence: TGTGCCAGCAGCCTCGGACAGTCCACTAACACTGAAGCTTTCTTT.

The chain recombines TRBV2 with TRBJ2-1; a weak D match, TRBD1 (5 bases). The CDR3 runs to 15 residues. The germline V gene encodes CDR1 SNHLY and CDR2 FYNNEI. V was trimmed by 6 bases and J by 0 bases, leaving 12 bases between them. The CDR3 here is CASRSDSSSYNEQFF. CDR3 in DNA: TGTGCCAGCAGATCCGACAGTTCCTCCTACAATGAGCAGTTCTTC.

The chain uses TRBV2 and TRBJ2-3, with TRBD2 matching 10 bases. CDR3 size: 13 residues. Unmatched junction bases numbered 4, after V lost 8 bases and J lost 5 bases. Germline CDR1 SNHLY, CDR2 FYNNEI. The CDR3 here is CASGSGREDTQYF. DNA of the CDR3: TGTGCCAGCGGAAGCGGGAGGGAAGATACGCAGTATTTT.